Listed below are T cell receptor beta chains from one sample, sequenced in a study of blood T cell dynamics during melanoma immunotherapy. Sequenced by immunoSEQ multiplex PCR; TCRdb stores in-frame clones only, minus some. Counted here are several thousand clones, approximately 84% occurring once; the ten biggest clones make up 33%. The starting material was blood, obtained from a patient treated with checkpoint blockade. These receptor sequences come from a human donor with melanoma. Some clones in this sample may be carry-over from other donors' samples. Each CDR3 is given with its conserved first and last residue. Fields, in order: J gene, clone size, D gene, V gene, CDR3 protein, CDR3 DNA. A D gene is named only where the DNA matches it firmly. Clone size is given for some rows only: seen once, a few or many times, or a class if the clone is expanded.

j_gene: TRBJ1-5
abundance: -
d_gene: -
v_gene: TRBV5-6
CDR3aa: CASSLWGRGGNQPQHF
CDR3nt: TGTGCCAGCAGCTTATGGGGCAGGGGAGGGAATCAGCCCCAGCATTTT

j_gene: TRBJ1-3
abundance: -
d_gene: TRBD1
v_gene: TRBV5-6
CDR3aa: CASSWTGMPSGNTIYF
CDR3nt: TGTGCCAGCAGCTGGACAGGGATGCCCTCTGGAAACACCATATATTTT

j_gene: TRBJ2-3
abundance: -
d_gene: TRBD1
v_gene: TRBV4-1
CDR3aa: CASSQEWTGGATDTQYF
CDR3nt: TGCGCCAGCAGCCAAGAGTGGACAGGGGGTGCAACAGATACGCAGTATTTT

j_gene: TRBJ2-7
abundance: -
d_gene: -
v_gene: TRBV10-3
CDR3aa: CAISEDYEQYF
CDR3nt: TGTGCCATCAGTGAAGACTACGAGCAGTACTTC

j_gene: TRBJ1-1
abundance: -
d_gene: -
v_gene: TRBV6-1
CDR3aa: CASRRSPSMNTEAFF
CDR3nt: TGTGCCAGCAGAAGGAGCCCCAGCATGAACACTGAAGCTTTCTTT

j_gene: TRBJ2-5
abundance: -
d_gene: -
v_gene: TRBV5-1
CDR3aa: CASSIDRETQYF
CDR3nt: TGCGCCAGCAGCATAGACAGAGAGACCCAGTACTTC

j_gene: TRBJ1-1
abundance: -
d_gene: -
v_gene: TRBV6-6
CDR3aa: CASSYERGTEAFF
CDR3nt: TGTGCCAGCAGTTACGAGAGGGGCACTGAAGCTTTCTTT

j_gene: TRBJ2-1
abundance: -
d_gene: TRBD2
v_gene: TRBV4-2
CDR3aa: CASSQEFSGGRAGWGVQFF
CDR3nt: TGTGCCAGCAGCCAAGAATTTTCTGGTGGGAGGGCAGGTTGGGGGGTGCAGTTCTTC

j_gene: TRBJ2-2
abundance: -
d_gene: -
v_gene: TRBV19
CDR3aa: CASSDKGQGTGELFF
CDR3nt: TGTGCCAGTAGCGATAAGGGTCAGGGCACCGGGGAGCTGTTTTTT

j_gene: TRBJ2-1
abundance: -
d_gene: -
v_gene: TRBV18
CDR3aa: CASSPPGDRNNEQFF
CDR3nt: TGTGCCAGCTCACCACCTGGAGACAGGAACAATGAGCAGTTCTTC

j_gene: TRBJ1-5
abundance: -
d_gene: -
v_gene: TRBV28
CDR3aa: CASSPSPGLGGVFDQPQHF
CDR3nt: TGTGCCAGCAGCCCGTCCCCAGGACTCGGGGGAGTTTTCGATCAGCCCCAGCATTTT

j_gene: TRBJ1-3
abundance: -
d_gene: -
v_gene: TRBV19
CDR3aa: CASSIDTLPDPSSGNTIYF
CDR3nt: TGTGCCAGTAGTATAGATACCCTACCGGACCCAAGCTCTGGAAACACCATATATTTT

j_gene: TRBJ1-2
abundance: -
d_gene: -
v_gene: TRBV18
CDR3aa: CASSRSGQEGYTF
CDR3nt: TGTGCCAGCTCACGGTCGGGGCAGGAGGGCTACACCTTC

j_gene: TRBJ2-7
abundance: once
d_gene: -
v_gene: TRBV27
CDR3aa: CASSLGGGPYEQYF
CDR3nt: TGTGCCAGCAGCTTAGGGGGAGGCCCCTACGAGCAGTACTTC

j_gene: TRBJ2-1
abundance: -
d_gene: TRBD2
v_gene: TRBV9
CDR3aa: CASSELAGLYNEQFF
CDR3nt: TGTGCCAGCAGCGAACTAGCGGGGCTTTACAATGAGCAGTTCTTC

j_gene: TRBJ2-3
abundance: -
d_gene: TRBD2
v_gene: TRBV2
CDR3aa: CASRETSGGVDTQYF
CDR3nt: TGTGCCAGCAGAGAAACTAGCGGGGGTGTAGATACGCAGTATTTT

j_gene: TRBJ2-3
abundance: -
d_gene: TRBD2
v_gene: TRBV7-9
CDR3aa: CASSSRTSSMSDTQYF
CDR3nt: TGTGCCAGCAGTTCCCGGACTAGCTCGATGTCAGATACGCAGTATTTT

j_gene: TRBJ1-5
abundance: -
d_gene: -
v_gene: TRBV5-6
CDR3aa: CASSWGGGGNQPQHF
CDR3nt: TGTGCCAGCAGCTGGGGTGGGGGGGGCAATCAGCCCCAGCATTTT

j_gene: TRBJ2-1
abundance: -
d_gene: TRBD2
v_gene: TRBV4-2
CDR3aa: CASSQGVLAGVGEQFF
CDR3nt: TGTGCCAGCAGCCAAGGAGTGCTAGCGGGAGTTGGTGAGCAGTTCTTC

j_gene: TRBJ1-3
abundance: -
d_gene: -
v_gene: TRBV5-4
CDR3aa: CASSLDGRAGNTIYF
CDR3nt: TGTGCCAGCAGCTTGGACGGGAGAGCTGGAAACACCATATATTTT

j_gene: TRBJ1-3
abundance: -
d_gene: -
v_gene: TRBV6-5
CDR3aa: CASSLTVRTTIYF
CDR3nt: TGTGCCAGCAGTTTAACTGTGCGGACCACCATATATTTT

j_gene: TRBJ1-1
abundance: -
d_gene: -
v_gene: TRBV27
CDR3aa: CASSRRENTEAFF
CDR3nt: TGTGCCAGCAGTCGACGGGAGAACACTGAAGCTTTCTTT

j_gene: TRBJ2-1
abundance: -
d_gene: -
v_gene: TRBV5-4
CDR3aa: CASSTTGPDNEQFF
CDR3nt: TGTGCCAGCAGCACAACGGGGCCCGACAATGAGCAGTTCTTC

j_gene: TRBJ2-2
abundance: -
d_gene: TRBD1
v_gene: TRBV27
CDR3aa: CASRRDRYTGELFF
CDR3nt: TGTGCCAGCAGACGGGACAGATATACCGGGGAGCTGTTTTTT

j_gene: TRBJ1-1
abundance: -
d_gene: -
v_gene: TRBV23-1
CDR3aa: CASSQSREAFF
CDR3nt: TGCGCCAGCAGTCAATCGAGGGAGGCTTTCTTT

j_gene: TRBJ1-6
abundance: -
d_gene: TRBD1
v_gene: TRBV6-5
CDR3aa: CASSYRPGTGALPLHF
CDR3nt: TGTGCCAGCAGTTACCGCCCCGGGACAGGGGCGCTACCCCTCCACTTT

j_gene: TRBJ2-7
abundance: -
d_gene: TRBD2
v_gene: TRBV5-6
CDR3aa: CASSLRGGEPYEQYF
CDR3nt: TGTGCCAGCAGCTTGAGGGGAGGGGAACCTTACGAGCAGTACTTC

j_gene: TRBJ2-2
abundance: -
d_gene: -
v_gene: TRBV11-3
CDR3aa: CASSSVRGTGELFF
CDR3nt: TGTGCCAGCAGCTCAGTGAGGGGCACCGGGGAGCTGTTTTTT

j_gene: TRBJ2-1
abundance: -
d_gene: -
v_gene: TRBV7-9
CDR3aa: CASSSASGPSYNEQFF
CDR3nt: TGTGCCAGCAGCTCTGCGAGCGGCCCATCCTACAATGAGCAGTTCTTC

j_gene: TRBJ2-3
abundance: -
d_gene: TRBD1
v_gene: TRBV7-9
CDR3aa: CASSPFRTGQQDTQYF
CDR3nt: TGTGCCAGCAGCCCTTTCCGGACAGGGCAGCAGGATACGCAGTATTTT

j_gene: TRBJ2-1
abundance: -
d_gene: TRBD1
v_gene: TRBV6-1
CDR3aa: CASSRQGGDNEQFF
CDR3nt: TGTGCCAGCAGTAGACAGGGTGGAGACAATGAGCAGTTCTTC

j_gene: TRBJ2-1
abundance: -
d_gene: TRBD2
v_gene: TRBV29-1
CDR3aa: CSVATSAYNEQFF
CDR3nt: TGCAGCGTTGCTACTAGCGCCTACAATGAGCAGTTCTTC

j_gene: TRBJ1-1
abundance: -
d_gene: -
v_gene: TRBV18
CDR3aa: CASSPPPNLNTEAFF
CDR3nt: TGTGCCAGCTCACCACCGCCAAACTTGAACACTGAAGCTTTCTTT

j_gene: TRBJ2-3
abundance: -
d_gene: -
v_gene: TRBV7-2
CDR3aa: CASSLRGDEVDTQYF
CDR3nt: TGTGCCAGCAGCTTAAGGGGGGACGAGGTAGATACGCAGTATTTT

j_gene: TRBJ2-7
abundance: -
d_gene: -
v_gene: TRBV5-5
CDR3aa: CASSLAGNHEQYF
CDR3nt: TGTGCCAGCAGCTTGGCAGGGAACCACGAGCAGTACTTC

j_gene: TRBJ1-4
abundance: -
d_gene: TRBD1
v_gene: TRBV15
CDR3aa: CATQTGLDEKLFF
CDR3nt: TGTGCCACCCAGACAGGGCTAGATGAAAAACTGTTTTTT

j_gene: TRBJ2-5
abundance: -
d_gene: TRBD2
v_gene: TRBV14
CDR3aa: CASSQASGGGETQYF
CDR3nt: TGTGCCAGCAGCCAAGCCAGCGGGGGAGGGGAGACCCAGTACTTC

j_gene: TRBJ1-6
abundance: -
d_gene: -
v_gene: TRBV11-2
CDR3aa: CASSWGTGNSPLHF
CDR3nt: TGTGCCAGCAGTTGGGGGACGGGCAATTCACCCCTCCACTTT

j_gene: TRBJ1-2
abundance: -
d_gene: -
v_gene: TRBV4-1
CDR3aa: CASSQGEGNYGYTF
CDR3nt: TGCGCCAGCAGCCAAGGCGAGGGGAACTATGGCTACACCTTC

j_gene: TRBJ2-4
abundance: -
d_gene: TRBD1
v_gene: TRBV10-3
CDR3aa: CAISEAGQGVWIQYF
CDR3nt: TGTGCCATCAGTGAGGCCGGCCAGGGGGTGTGGATTCAGTACTTC